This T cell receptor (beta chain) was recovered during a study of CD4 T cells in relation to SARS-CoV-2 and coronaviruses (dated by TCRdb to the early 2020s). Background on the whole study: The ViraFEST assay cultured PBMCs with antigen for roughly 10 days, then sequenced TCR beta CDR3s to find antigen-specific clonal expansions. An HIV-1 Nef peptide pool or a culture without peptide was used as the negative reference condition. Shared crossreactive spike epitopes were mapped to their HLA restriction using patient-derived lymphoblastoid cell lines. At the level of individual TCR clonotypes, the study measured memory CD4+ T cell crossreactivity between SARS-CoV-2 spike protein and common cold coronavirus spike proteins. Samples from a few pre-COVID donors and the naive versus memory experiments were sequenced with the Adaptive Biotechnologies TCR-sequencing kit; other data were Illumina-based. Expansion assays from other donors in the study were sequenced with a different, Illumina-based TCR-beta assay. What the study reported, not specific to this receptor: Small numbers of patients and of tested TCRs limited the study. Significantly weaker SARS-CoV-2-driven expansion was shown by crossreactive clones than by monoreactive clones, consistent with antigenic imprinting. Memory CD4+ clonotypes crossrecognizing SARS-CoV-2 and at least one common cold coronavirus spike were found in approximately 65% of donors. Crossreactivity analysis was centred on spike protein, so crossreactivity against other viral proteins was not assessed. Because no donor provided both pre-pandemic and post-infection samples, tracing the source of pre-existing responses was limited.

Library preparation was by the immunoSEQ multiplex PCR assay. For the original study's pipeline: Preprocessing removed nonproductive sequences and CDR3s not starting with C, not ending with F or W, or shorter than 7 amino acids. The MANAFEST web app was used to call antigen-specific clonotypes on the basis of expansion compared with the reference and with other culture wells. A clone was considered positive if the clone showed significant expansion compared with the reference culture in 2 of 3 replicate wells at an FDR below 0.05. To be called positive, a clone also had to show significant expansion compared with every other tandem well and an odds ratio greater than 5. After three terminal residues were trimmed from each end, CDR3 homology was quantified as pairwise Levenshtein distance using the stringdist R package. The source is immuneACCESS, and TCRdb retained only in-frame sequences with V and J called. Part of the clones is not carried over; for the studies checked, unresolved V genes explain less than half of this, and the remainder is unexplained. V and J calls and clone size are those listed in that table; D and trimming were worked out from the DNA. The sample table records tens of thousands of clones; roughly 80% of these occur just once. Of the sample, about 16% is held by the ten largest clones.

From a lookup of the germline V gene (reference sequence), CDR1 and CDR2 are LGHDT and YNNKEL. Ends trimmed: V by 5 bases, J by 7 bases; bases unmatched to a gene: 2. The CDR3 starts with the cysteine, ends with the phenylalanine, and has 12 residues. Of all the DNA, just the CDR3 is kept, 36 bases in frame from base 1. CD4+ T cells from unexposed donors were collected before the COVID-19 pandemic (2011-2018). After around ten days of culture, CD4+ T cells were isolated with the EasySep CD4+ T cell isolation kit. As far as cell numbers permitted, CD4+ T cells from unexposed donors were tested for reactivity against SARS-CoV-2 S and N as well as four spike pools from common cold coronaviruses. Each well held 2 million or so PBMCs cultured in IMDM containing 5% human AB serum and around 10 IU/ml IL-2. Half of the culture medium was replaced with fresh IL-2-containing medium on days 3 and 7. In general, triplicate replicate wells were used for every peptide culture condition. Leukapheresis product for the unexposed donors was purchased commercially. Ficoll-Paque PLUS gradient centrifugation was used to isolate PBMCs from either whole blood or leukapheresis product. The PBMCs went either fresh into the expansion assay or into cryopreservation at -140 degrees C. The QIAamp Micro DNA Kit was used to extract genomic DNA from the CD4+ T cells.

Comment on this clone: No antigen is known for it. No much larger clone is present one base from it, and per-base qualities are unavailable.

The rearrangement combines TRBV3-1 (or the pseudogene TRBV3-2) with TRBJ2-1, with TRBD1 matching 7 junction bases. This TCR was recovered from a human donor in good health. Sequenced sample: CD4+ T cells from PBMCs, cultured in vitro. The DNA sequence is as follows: TGTGCCAGCAGCACCAGGGGGAATGAGCAGTTCTTC. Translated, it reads CASSTRGNEQFF.